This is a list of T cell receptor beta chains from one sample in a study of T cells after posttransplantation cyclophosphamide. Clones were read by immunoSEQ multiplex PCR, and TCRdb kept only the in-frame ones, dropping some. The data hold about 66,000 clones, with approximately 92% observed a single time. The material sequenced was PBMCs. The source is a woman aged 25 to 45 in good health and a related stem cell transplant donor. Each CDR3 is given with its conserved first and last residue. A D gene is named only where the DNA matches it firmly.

CASSIGSFTEAFF TGCGCCAGCAGCATCGGGAGTTTCACTGAAGCTTTCTTT TRBJ1-1 TRBV5-1 -
CSGNNAANTEAFF TGCAGCGGTAATAACGCCGCGAACACTGAAGCTTTCTTT TRBJ1-1 TRBV29-1 -
CAISETGEQFF TGTGCCATCAGTGAGACGGGTGAGCAGTTCTTC TRBJ2-1 TRBV10-3 -
CASSWGANGYTF TGTGCCAGCAGTTGGGGGGCGAATGGCTACACCTTC TRBJ1-2 TRBV6-1 -
CASSLGQYNEQFF TGTGCCAGCAGCCTGGGACAGTACAATGAGCAGTTCTTC TRBJ2-1 TRBV7-2 TRBD1
CASSADSYEQYF TGTGCCAGCAGCGCCGACAGCTACGAGCAGTACTTC TRBJ2-7 TRBV5-6 -
CASSHLWQGGNQPQHF TGTGCCAGCAGCCACCTGTGGCAGGGGGGCAATCAGCCCCAGCATTTT TRBJ1-5 TRBV4-2 TRBD1
CASSSGLKDTDTQYF TGTGCCAGCAGCTCAGGACTCAAGGACACAGATACGCAGTATTTT TRBJ2-3 TRBV7-8 -
CASSRGIAGDTQYF TGTGCCAGCAGCCGAGGGATAGCGGGAGATACGCAGTATTTT TRBJ2-3 TRBV5-6 TRBD2
CASSPGAGVGTGELFF TGTGCCAGCAGTCCAGGGGCAGGGGTTGGCACCGGGGAGCTGTTTTTT TRBJ2-2 TRBV13 -